Presented here are 12 T cell receptor beta chains from one specimen sequenced in a study of cytomegalovirus exposure and HLA in healthy donors. PCR used 60 Vbeta primers and 13 Jbeta primers. This table comes from immunoSEQ multiplex PCR, and its TCRdb copy is limited to in-frame clones, with some not included. This sample's table has 70,000 or so clones. The material sequenced was PBMCs. The origin of the receptors is a man aged 40-50 years in good health and CMV-seronegative.

V is TRBV5-1 and J is TRBJ1-6, with D tentatively TRBD1 (6 bases). The CDR3 is made up of 13 amino acids. The V and J ends lost 8 bases and 2 bases respectively, with 8 bases between them. Germline V gene lookup returns CDR1 SGHRS and CDR2 YFSETQ. CDR3 bases: TGCGCCAGTCGGGACACCTATAATTCACCCCTCCACTTT. Protein: CASRDTYNSPLHF.

On this clone: The same CDR3 is also encoded by other DNA sequences in this sample. The V call is TRBV15, the J call TRBJ1-6, with 8 bases fitting TRBD1. Germline V CDR1 and CDR2: LNHNV, YYDKDF (reference sequence). The CDR3 is 15 residues long. Trimming removed 0 bases from V and 9 bases from J; junction bases left unmatched: 4. For the CDR3, the DNA is TGTGCCACCAGCAGAGATCGGACAGGGAGTTCACCCCTCCACTTT. Translating it yields CATSRDRTGSSPLHF.

J is TRBJ1-3 and V is TRBV19; D is possibly TRBD1 (5 bases). Trimming cost V 3 bases and J 8 bases, with 14 bases left between them. Germline V gene lookup returns CDR1 LNHDA and CDR2 SQIVND (reference sequence). The CDR3 runs 14 residues. CDR3 region: CASSIRDGRDTIYF. The CDR3 DNA reads as TGTGCCAGTAGTATCCGGGACGGGAGGGACACCATATATTTT. Supplemented by reference TRBV19 and TRBJ1-3, the full variable domain reads DGGITQSPKYLFRKEGQNVTLSCEQNLNHDAMYWYRQDPGQGLRLIYYSQIVNDFQKGDIAEGYSVSREKKESFPLTVTSAQKNPTAFYLCASSIRDGRDTIYFGEGSWLTVV.

The rearrangement links TRBV9 to TRBJ1-5; the match to TRBD1 covers 8 bases. CDR1 SGDLS and CDR2 YYNGEE come from the germline V gene. V lost 3 bases, J lost 3 bases, and 5 bases stayed unmatched. The CDR3 is made up of 15 amino acids. CDR3 sequence: CASSATGANNQPQHF. The CDR3 nucleotides read TGTGCCAGCAGCGCGACAGGGGCCAACAATCAGCCCCAGCATTTT.

This chain links TRBV6-1 with TRBJ2-5, with 8 bases identical to TRBD2. The V gene's germline CDR1 is MNHNS and CDR2 SASEGT. Trimming took 6 bases from V and 5 from J; bases not matched to a gene: 11. CDR3 length equals 15 residues. CDR3 coding DNA: TGTGCCAGCAGGGGAGGGCTAGCGGGCTGGGAGACCCAGTACTTC. Residues: CASRGGLAGWETQYF.

The DNA for the CDR3 is TGCGCCAGCAGCCCATCACGACAGGGGGTGGGGGACACTGAAGCTTTCTTT. Amino acids: CASSPSRQGVGDTEAFF. J is TRBJ1-1 and V is TRBV4-1, with 9 positions matching TRBD1. The CDR3 sequence is 17 residues long. V shed 4 bases and J 3 bases; nucleotides not matched to a gene: 12. Germline values: CDR1 MGHRA, CDR2 YSYEKL.

This chain connects TRBV2 to TRBJ1-1; D is unclear. V gave up 7 bases and J gave up 4 bases, with 10 bases separating them. The CDR3 consists of 12 residues. The V gene's germline CDR1 is SNHLY and CDR2 FYNNEI. CDR3 in amino acids: CASKSLVTEAFF. The CDR3 DNA is TGTGCCAGCAAATCGTTAGTCACTGAAGCTTTCTTT.

This chain connects TRBV18 to TRBJ2-3; tentatively, D is TRBD1 (5 bases). CDR1 KGHSH and CDR2 LQKENI come from the germline V gene. There are 14 residues in the CDR3. Trimming left V 4 bases short and J 2 bases short, with 10 bases between. The CDR3 nucleotides read TGTGCCAGCTCACAGGGGCCTAACACAGATACGCAGTATTTT. Translating gives CASSQGPNTDTQYF. Full variable domain (outside the CDR3, taken from reference TRBV18 and TRBJ2-3): NAGVMQNPRHLVRRRGQEARLRCSPMKGHSHVYWYRQLPEEGLKFMVYLQKENIIDESGMPKERFSAEFPKEGPSILRIQQVVRGDSAAYFCASSQGPNTDTQYFGPGTRLTVL.

CDR3 nucleotides: TGTGCCAGCAGCTCCCAGGGGGCGCCTGGTTCACCCCTCCACTTT. Protein: CASSSQGAPGSPLHF. The chain recombines TRBV7-9 with TRBJ1-6, with 8 bases matching TRBD1. Trimming removed 4 bases from V and 9 bases from J; junction bases left unmatched: 8. Germline V gene data show CDR1 as SEHNR and CDR2 as FQNEAQ (reference sequence). The CDR3 totals 15 residues.

The chain recombines TRBV4-1 with TRBJ2-2, with D perhaps TRBD2 (6 bases). V gave up 1 base and J gave up 4 bases, with 13 bases separating them. From germline, CDR1 is MGHRA and CDR2 YSYEKL. This CDR3 is built from 16 residues. The CDR3 nucleotides are TGCGCCAGCAGCCAAGGCCCCTGGCGGGGCACCGGGGAGCTGTTTTTT. Encoded protein: CASSQGPWRGTGELFF.

The V gene is TRBV6-1, the J gene TRBJ2-1, with D possibly matching TRBD1 (6 bases). Per germline, CDR1 MNHNS and CDR2 SASEGT. The CDR3 has 14 residues. The V end lost 4 bases, the J end lost 10 bases, and 17 bases lay between the germline ends. The CDR3: CASSAYGQSQEQFF. DNA of the CDR3: TGTGCCAGCAGTGCCTACGGACAGTCACAGGAGCAGTTCTTC.

As regards this clone: A read error may account for a junction end that differs from germline. The V and J genes are TRBV7-7 and TRBJ2-5; TRBD2 might be the D (7 bases). Germline V gene sequence: CDR1 SSHAT, CDR2 FNYEAQ (reference sequence). This CDR3 region has 14 residues. CDR3 protein: CASSPRGAQETQYF. The CDR3 bases are TGTGCTAGCAGCCCTCGGGGGGCCCAAGAGACCCAGTACTTC.